One sample yielded the 28 T cell receptor beta chains listed below, sequenced in a study of beta chain features in type 1 diabetes. Every isolated RNA sample was fully reverse transcribed, so sequencing captured expressed TCRB transcripts. The method was immunoSEQ multiplex PCR; TCRdb's version includes in-frame clones alone and lacks a portion of them. This sample carries about 360,000 clones, roughly 12% of them seen once, and the ten largest clones take under 0.02%. Sequenced sample: naive CD4+ T cells from blood. The receptors shown here come from a man between 18 and 29 years old in good health.

This clone was counted only a few times. V and J are TRBV23-1 and TRBJ1-5; D is undetermined. TRBV23-1 is an ORF; its function is uncertain. There are 16 residues in the CDR3. V was clipped by 8 bases and J by 6 bases, with 23 bases between them. CDR3 protein: CASGPTSGPFGQPQHF. The CDR3 bases are TGCGCCAGCGGGCCGACCTCAGGCCCGTTCGGTCAGCCCCAGCATTTT.

This clone has a handful of counts. The CDR3 coding sequence is TGTGCCAGCAGTCCCTCTAGCGGGAGTTTCAACGAGCAGTACTTC. It is translated as CASSPSSGSFNEQYF. The V and J genes are TRBV7-2 and TRBJ2-7; TRBD2 agrees at 10 bases. In germline, CDR1 is SGHTA, CDR2 FQGNSA. Trimming cost V 6 bases and J 5 bases; bases outside gene matches: 10. The CDR3 spans 15 residues. The entire variable domain, with the rest obtained from reference TRBV7-2 and TRBJ2-7, is as follows: GAGVSQSPSNKVTEKGKDVELRCDPISGHTALYWYRQSLGQGLEFLIYFQGNSAPDKSGLPSDRFSAERTGGSVSTLTIQRTQQEDSAVYLCASSPSSGSFNEQYFGPGTRLTVT.

The rearrangement joins TRBV30 to TRBJ1-4; D is unclear. V was pared by 4 bases and J by 5 bases, with 14 bases between. This CDR3 has 14 amino acids. CDR1 is GTSNPN, CDR2 SVGIG, per germline (reference sequence). The CDR3: CAWKPLGVNEKLFF. The CDR3 bases are TGTGCCTGGAAACCTCTCGGGGTAAATGAAAAACTGTTTTTT.

This clone was detected a few times. The genes are TRBV4-3 and TRBJ1-2; no definite D call. The CDR3 spans 16 residues. In germline, CDR1 is LGHNA, CDR2 YSLEER. V shed 0 bases and J shed 0 bases, with 11 bases lying between them. The CDR3 DNA reads as TGCGCCAGCAGCCAAGATAGCGCAGGATCTAACTATGGCTACACCTTC. Encoded protein: CASSQDSAGSNYGYTF.

The chain recombines TRBV7-9 with TRBJ2-7; 15 positions match TRBD2. The CDR3 runs 17 residues. Losses at the gene ends were 4 bases for V and 5 bases for J; bases not matched to a gene: 9. Germline V gives CDR1 SEHNR, CDR2 FQNEAQ (reference sequence). CDR3: CASSSGLAGGLRHEQYF. The CDR3 coding sequence is TGTGCCAGCAGCTCAGGACTAGCGGGAGGGTTAAGGCACGAGCAGTACTTC.

The chain is built from TRBV29-1 and TRBJ2-5, with D perhaps TRBD1 (7 bases). Germline CDR1 and CDR2: SQVTM and ANQGSEA. The CDR3 runs 13 residues. V was shortened by 3 bases and J by 5 bases, with 13 bases between the two germline ends. The CDR3 DNA follows: TGCAGCGTTGACACAGGGGAGGTGGAGACCCAGTACTTC. This codes for CSVDTGEVETQYF. The full variable domain, completed using reference TRBV29-1 and TRBJ2-5, is SAVISQKPSRDICQRGTSLTIQCQVDSQVTMMFWYRQQPGQSLTLIATANQGSEATYESGFVIDKFPISRPNLTFSTLTVSNMSPEDSSIYLCSVDTGEVETQYFGPGTRLLVL.

This clone was seen a few times. The CDR3, as DNA: TGTGCCAGCAGCCCGAGCGGGGCTTCCTACGAGCAGTACTTC. It codes for CASSPSGASYEQYF. The rearrangement joins TRBV7-3 to TRBJ2-7, with 7 bases lining up with TRBD2. After removal of 5 bases from V and 1 base from J, the junction contained 5 bases not matched to a gene. This CDR3 region has 14 residues. CDR1 and CDR2 from the germline V gene are SGHTA and FQGTGA.

This clone was counted between two and nine times. V usage is TRBV4-3 and J usage is TRBJ2-5; D is unclear. Trimming pared 0 bases from V and 0 bases from J, leaving 11 bases between. The germline CDR1 and CDR2 sequences are LGHNA and YSLEER. There are 16 residues in the CDR3. The CDR3 region has the DNA TGCGCCAGCAGCCAAGAATACACATCGTACCAAGAGACCCAGTACTTC. The encoded protein is CASSQEYTSYQETQYF.

The chain employs TRBV4-2 and TRBJ1-1, with D perhaps matching TRBD1 (6 bases). Germline-derived CDR1 and CDR2 are LGHNA and YNFKEQ. The CDR3 has 17 residues. Between the trimmed V and J ends, which lost 1 base and 4 bases, there was a span of 19 bases. CDR3 amino acids: CASSQVFRGKSLTEAFF. The CDR3 nucleotides read TGTGCCAGCAGCCAAGTCTTTAGGGGGAAGTCTCTCACTGAAGCTTTCTTT.

This clone occurred a few times. The V gene is TRBV28, the J gene TRBJ2-7; 8 positions match TRBD1. Germline trimming cut 4 bases from V and 7 bases from J; bases unmatched to any gene: 6. Germline assignment: CDR1 MDHEN and CDR2 SYDVKM. The CDR3 spans 13 residues. The CDR3 region has the DNA TGTGCCAGCAGTTCCGGACAGGGCTGGGAGCAGTACTTC. It encodes CASSSGQGWEQYF.

This clone turned up a few times. This sequence joins TRBV28 and TRBJ2-5, with 7 bases matching TRBD1. V lost 5 bases and J lost 5; bases outside the gene matches: 11. This CDR3 region has 15 residues. Germline assignment: CDR1 MDHEN and CDR2 SYDVKM. Written as DNA, the CDR3 is TGTGCCAGCAGTGGGTTAGGGGGCGCGAGGGAGACCCAGTACTTC. Amino acids: CASSGLGGARETQYF.

The V and J genes are TRBV9 and TRBJ1-4, with 9 bases that match TRBD1. V gave up 3 bases and J gave up 5 bases; unmatched junction bases: 2. The CDR3 length is 14 residues. Germline CDR1 is SGDLS and CDR2 is YYNGEE. The CDR3 coding sequence is TGTGCCAGCAGCGCCGACAGGGGGAATGAAAAACTGTTTTTT. Encoded protein: CASSADRGNEKLFF.

This clone has only a few counts. The rearrangement joins TRBV30 to TRBJ2-7; 13 bases map to TRBD2. The CDR3 loop spans 17 amino acids. Germline lookup yields CDR1 GTSNPN and CDR2 SVGIG (reference sequence). J lost 4 bases, V lost 4 bases, and 13 bases had no gene match. The chain's CDR3 is CAWKGLAGPTAKYEQYF. CDR3 in DNA: TGTGCCTGGAAGGGACTAGCGGGGCCTACGGCCAAATACGAGCAGTACTTC.

This clone has a handful of counts. The chain combines TRBV4-3 with TRBJ1-2; D gene ambiguous. The V and J ends lost 0 bases and 6 bases respectively, with 14 bases between them. In germline, CDR1 is LGHNA, CDR2 YSLEER. This CDR3 has 15 residues. The CDR3 sequence is CASSQDYIPEDGYTF. The CDR3 bases are TGCGCCAGCAGCCAAGATTATATCCCGGAGGATGGCTACACCTTC.

The table lists this clone with a few counts. The genes are TRBV7-9 and TRBJ1-2; 9 bases line up with TRBD1. This CDR3 is 15 amino acids long. The junction had 6 bases not matched to a gene; V was cut back by 5 bases and J by 2 bases. Germline CDR1 is SEHNR and CDR2 is FQNEAQ (reference sequence). CDR3 nucleotides: TGTGCCAGCAGCACATCCGGGACAGGGAACTATGGCTACACCTTC. Translated, it gives CASSTSGTGNYGYTF.

Only a few counts were recorded for this clone. The chain joins TRBV30 to TRBJ1-1, with no clear D. Trimming left V 4 bases short and J 2 bases short, with 14 bases between. In germline, CDR1 is GTSNPN, CDR2 SVGIG (reference sequence). The CDR3 runs to 14 residues. DNA for the CDR3: TGTGCCTGGAAAACTAGGGTAGAAAACACTGAAGCTTTCTTT. It yields the protein CAWKTRVENTEAFF.

The chain uses TRBV27 and TRBJ2-7, with 15 bases aligning to TRBD2. The CDR3 length is 16 residues. J lost 4 bases, V lost 7 bases, and 8 bases had no gene match. Germline lookup yields CDR1 MNHEY and CDR2 SMNVEV (reference sequence). In DNA form, the CDR3 reads TGTGCCAGCACCCGAGCGGGGACTAGCGGGAGGTACGAGCAGTACTTC. Its translation: CASTRAGTSGRYEQYF.

This clone was recorded only once. The chain joins TRBV2 to TRBJ2-1; TRBD1 matches 10 bases. CDR1 SNHLY and CDR2 FYNNEI come from the germline V gene. The CDR3 has 14 residues. Trimming cost V 8 bases and J 8 bases; bases outside gene matches: 9. The CDR3 here is CASVRDRGYDEQFF. The CDR3 region has the DNA TGTGCCAGCGTACGGGACAGGGGTTATGATGAGCAGTTCTTC. The complete variable domain, with remaining parts taken from reference TRBV2 and TRBJ2-1, reads EPEVTQTPSHQVTQMGQEVILRCVPISNHLYFYWYRQILGQKVEFLVSFYNNEISEKSEIFDDQFSVERPDGSNFTLKIRSTKLEDSAMYFCASVRDRGYDEQFFGPGTRLTVL.

This chain connects TRBV12-2 to TRBJ2-1; the tabulated D call, TRBD2, remains unverified against the DNA. TRBV12-2 is classified as a pseudogene. This CDR3 is built from 17 residues. The CDR3 DNA follows: TGTGCAAGTCGCTTAAGGCGGGGGGGTGACACCTACAATGAGCAGTTCTTC. Residues: CASRLRRGGDTYNEQFF.

The rearrangement uses TRBV30 and TRBJ2-1, with 9 bases identical to TRBD1. Per the germline V gene, CDR1 is GTSNPN and CDR2 is SVGIG (reference sequence). This CDR3 is 14 amino acids long. The ends lost 3 bases at V and 7 bases at J; junction bases unmatched: 7. In nucleotides, the CDR3 is TGTGCCTGGAGCCAAGACAGGGGGAGAAATGAGCAGTTCTTC. The encoded protein is CAWSQDRGRNEQFF.

This clone was detected only a few times. The V gene is TRBV28, the J gene TRBJ1-5, with D perhaps TRBD1 (5 bases). CDR3 length equals 15 residues. Germline V lookup: CDR1 MDHEN, CDR2 SYDVKM. The germline V and J ends were trimmed by 6 bases and 5 bases, with 17 bases remaining between them. In DNA form, the CDR3 reads TGTGCCAGCAGCCTTCGCGGGGCAGGCCATCAGCCCCAGCATTTT. Its protein is CASSLRGAGHQPQHF. Full variable domain (remainder filled in from reference TRBV28 and TRBJ1-5): DVKVTQSSRYLVKRTGEKVFLECVQDMDHENMFWYRQDPGLGLRLIYFSYDVKMKEKGDIPEGYSVSREKKERFSLILESASTNQTSMYLCASSLRGAGHQPQHFGDGTRLSIL.

V usage is TRBV2 and J usage is TRBJ2-3; 7 bases line up with TRBD1. V dropped 7 bases and J dropped 4; count of bases not matched to a gene: 8. This CDR3 has 14 amino acids. Germline CDR1 reads SNHLY; CDR2 reads FYNNEI. The CDR3 bases are TGTGCCAGCAATAACAGGGGTTTCCCAGATACGCAGTATTTT. Its translation: CASNNRGFPDTQYF.

The chain couples TRBV28 to TRBJ1-3; D is unclear. Trimming removed 3 bases from V and 2 bases from J, with 8 bases in between. Germline V gene data show CDR1 as MDHEN and CDR2 as SYDVKM. The CDR3 contains 14 residues. This CDR3 reads CASSLAGPGNTIYF. The CDR3 bases are TGTGCCAGCAGTTTGGCAGGCCCTGGAAACACCATATATTTT.

This clone was detected only a few times. The V and J genes are TRBV30 and TRBJ2-3; TRBD1 might be the D (5 bases). V was shortened by 7 bases and J by 2 bases, with 16 bases between the two germline ends. Per the germline V gene, CDR1 is GTSNPN and CDR2 is SVGIG (reference sequence). This CDR3 is built from 14 residues. The DNA for the CDR3 is TGTGCCTATGTACCGAGACAGTTCACAGATACGCAGTATTTT. This encodes CAYVPRQFTDTQYF. Combining the CDR3 with reference TRBV30 and TRBJ2-3 gives the whole variable domain SQTIHQWPATLVQPVGSPLSLECTVEGTSNPNLYWYRQAAGRGLQLLFYSVGIGQISSEVPQNLSASRPQDRQFILSSKKLLLSDSGFYLCAYVPRQFTDTQYFGPGTRLTVL.

The rearrangement links TRBV5-4 to TRBJ2-6; D may be TRBD1 (6 bases). The V end was cut by 4 bases, the J end by 4 bases, with 15 bases between. CDR1 is SGHNT, CDR2 YYREEE, per germline (reference sequence). The CDR3 has 16 residues. The DNA of the CDR3 is TGTGCCAGCAGCCTTGCCTGGACAGCAGGGGCCAACGTCCTGACTTTC. Translating it yields CASSLAWTAGANVLTF.

The chain couples TRBV7-6 to TRBJ2-7, with 7 bases identical to TRBD1. The V and J ends lost 5 bases and 7 bases, in that order; junction bases with no gene match: 14. There are 15 residues in the CDR3. The germline CDR1 and CDR2 sequences are SGHVS and FNYEAQ. For the CDR3, the DNA is TGTGCCAGCAGCCCAGGTTCAGGGGGACCTCGGGAGCAGTACTTC. This codes for CASSPGSGGPREQYF.

This clone has a handful of counts. The rearrangement uses TRBV7-6 and TRBJ1-5; 7 positions agree with TRBD1. Germline CDR1 is SGHVS and CDR2 is FNYEAQ. V gave up 1 base and J gave up 2 bases; unmatched junction bases: 5. The CDR3 sequence is 16 residues long. CDR3 sequence (DNA): TGTGCCAGCAGCTTAGAAACAGGGGAAGGCAATCAGCCCCAGCATTTT. Translating gives CASSLETGEGNQPQHF.

V and J are TRBV28 and TRBJ1-5; 7 bases agree with TRBD1. The CDR3 has 16 amino acids. The V and J ends lost 4 bases and 1 base, in that order; junction bases with no gene match: 7. Germline loops: CDR1 MDHEN, CDR2 SYDVKM. CDR3: CASSSPTGQSNQPQHF. The CDR3 DNA reads as TGTGCCAGCAGTTCTCCGACAGGGCAGAGCAATCAGCCCCAGCATTTT.